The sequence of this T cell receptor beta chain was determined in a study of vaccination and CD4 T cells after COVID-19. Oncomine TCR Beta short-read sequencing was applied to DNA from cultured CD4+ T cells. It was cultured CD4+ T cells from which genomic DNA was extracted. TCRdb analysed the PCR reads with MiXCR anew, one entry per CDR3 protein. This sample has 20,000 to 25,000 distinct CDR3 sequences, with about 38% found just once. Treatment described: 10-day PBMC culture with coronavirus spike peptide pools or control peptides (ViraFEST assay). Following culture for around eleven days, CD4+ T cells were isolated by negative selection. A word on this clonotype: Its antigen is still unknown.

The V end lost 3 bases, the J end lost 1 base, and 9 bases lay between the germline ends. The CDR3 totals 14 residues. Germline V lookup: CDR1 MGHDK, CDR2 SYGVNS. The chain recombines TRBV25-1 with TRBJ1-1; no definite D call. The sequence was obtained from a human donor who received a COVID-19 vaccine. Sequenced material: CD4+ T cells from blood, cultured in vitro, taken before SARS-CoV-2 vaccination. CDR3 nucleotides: TGTGCCAGCAGTGATCCGGCACCGAACACTGAAGCTTTCTTT. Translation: CASSDPAPNTEAFF.